The clone carrying this TCR beta chain was detected only once. The PCR was carried out with 60 Vbeta primers and 13 Jbeta primers. Clones were read by immunoSEQ multiplex PCR, and TCRdb kept only the in-frame ones, dropping some. The sample has 150,000 to 200,000 clones; about 75% are singletons. This record comes from a study of cytomegalovirus exposure and HLA in healthy donors. The CDR3 is 16 amino acids. The V and J ends lost 3 bases and 0 bases respectively, with 9 bases between them. Germline CDR1 reads KGHSH; CDR2 reads LQKENI. The rearrangement uses TRBV18 and TRBJ2-6; D is undetermined. Sequenced: PBMCs. The origin of this receptor is a male donor in good health and CMV-seronegative. In nucleotides, the CDR3 is TGTGCCAGCTCACCGGAGCGCGCCTCTGGGGCCAACGTCCTGACTTTC. Translating it yields CASSPERASGANVLTF. The variable domain in full, completed from reference TRBV18 and TRBJ2-6, reads NAGVMQNPRHLVRRRGQEARLRCSPMKGHSHVYWYRQLPEEGLKFMVYLQKENIIDESGMPKERFSAEFPKEGPSILRIQQVVRGDSAAYFCASSPERASGANVLTFGAGSRLTVL.